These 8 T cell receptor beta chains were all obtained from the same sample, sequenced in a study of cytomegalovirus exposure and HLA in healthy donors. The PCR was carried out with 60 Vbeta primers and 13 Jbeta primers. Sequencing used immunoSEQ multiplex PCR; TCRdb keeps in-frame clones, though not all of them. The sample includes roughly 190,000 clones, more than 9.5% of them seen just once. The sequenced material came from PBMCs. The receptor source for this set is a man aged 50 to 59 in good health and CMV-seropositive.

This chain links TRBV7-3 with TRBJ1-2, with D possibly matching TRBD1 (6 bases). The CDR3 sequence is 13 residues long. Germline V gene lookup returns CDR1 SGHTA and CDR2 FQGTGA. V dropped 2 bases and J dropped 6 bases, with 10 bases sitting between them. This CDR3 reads CASSLYQGHGYTF. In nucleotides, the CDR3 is TGTGCCAGCAGCTTATACCAGGGGCATGGCTACACCTTC.

CDR3 nucleotides: TGTGCCAGCAGTCGTGTGGGGGGACGGACAACTAATGAAAAACTGTTTTTT. As protein: CASSRVGGRTTNEKLFF. The J gene is TRBJ1-4, the V gene TRBV7-2, with D perhaps matching TRBD1 (5 bases). There are 17 residues in the CDR3. Looked up from germline, CDR1 is SGHTA and CDR2 is FQGNSA. Trimming pared 6 bases from V and 0 bases from J, leaving 17 bases between.

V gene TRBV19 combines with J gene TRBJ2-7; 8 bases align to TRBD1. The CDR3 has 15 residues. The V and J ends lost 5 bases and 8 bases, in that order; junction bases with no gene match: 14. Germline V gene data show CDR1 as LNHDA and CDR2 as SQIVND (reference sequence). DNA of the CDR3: TGTGCCAGTAGTCTCCACTCAGGGGGCCCCTTGAAGCAGTACGTC. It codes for CASSLHSGGPLKQYV.

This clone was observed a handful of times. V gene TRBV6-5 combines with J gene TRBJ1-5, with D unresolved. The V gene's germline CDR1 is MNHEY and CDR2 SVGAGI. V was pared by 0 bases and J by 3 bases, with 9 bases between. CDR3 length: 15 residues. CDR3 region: CASSYSGGSNQPQHF. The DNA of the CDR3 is TGTGCCAGCAGTTACTCAGGAGGTTCCAATCAGCCCCAGCATTTT.

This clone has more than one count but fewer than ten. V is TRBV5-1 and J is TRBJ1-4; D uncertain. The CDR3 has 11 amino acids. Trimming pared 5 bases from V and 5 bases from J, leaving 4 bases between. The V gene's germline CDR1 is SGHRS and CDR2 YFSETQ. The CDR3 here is CASRANEKLFF. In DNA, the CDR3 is TGCGCCAGCAGGGCAAATGAAAAACTGTTTTTT.

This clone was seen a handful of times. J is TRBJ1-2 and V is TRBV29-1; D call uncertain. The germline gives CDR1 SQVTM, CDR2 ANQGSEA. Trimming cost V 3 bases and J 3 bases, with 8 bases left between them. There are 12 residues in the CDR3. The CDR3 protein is CSVDEGHYGYTF. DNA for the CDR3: TGCAGCGTTGACGAGGGCCACTATGGCTACACCTTC. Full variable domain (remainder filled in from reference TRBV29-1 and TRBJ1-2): SAVISQKPSRDICQRGTSLTIQCQVDSQVTMMFWYRQQPGQSLTLIATANQGSEATYESGFVIDKFPISRPNLTFSTLTVSNMSPEDSSIYLCSVDEGHYGYTFGSGTRLTVV.

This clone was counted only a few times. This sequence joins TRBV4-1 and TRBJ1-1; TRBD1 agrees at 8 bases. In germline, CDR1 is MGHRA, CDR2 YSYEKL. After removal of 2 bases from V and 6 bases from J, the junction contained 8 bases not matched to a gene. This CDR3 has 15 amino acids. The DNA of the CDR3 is TGCGCCAGCAGCCAACAGGGGGCCGTAATATCTGAAGCTTTCTTT. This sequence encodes CASSQQGAVISEAFF.

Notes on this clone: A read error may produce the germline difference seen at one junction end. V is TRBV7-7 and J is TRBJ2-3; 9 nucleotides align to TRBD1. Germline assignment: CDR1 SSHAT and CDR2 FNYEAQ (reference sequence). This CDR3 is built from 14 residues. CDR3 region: CASSLGTGLDTQYF. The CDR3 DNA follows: TGTGCTAGCAGCTTGGGGACAGGGTTAGATACGCAGTATTTT.